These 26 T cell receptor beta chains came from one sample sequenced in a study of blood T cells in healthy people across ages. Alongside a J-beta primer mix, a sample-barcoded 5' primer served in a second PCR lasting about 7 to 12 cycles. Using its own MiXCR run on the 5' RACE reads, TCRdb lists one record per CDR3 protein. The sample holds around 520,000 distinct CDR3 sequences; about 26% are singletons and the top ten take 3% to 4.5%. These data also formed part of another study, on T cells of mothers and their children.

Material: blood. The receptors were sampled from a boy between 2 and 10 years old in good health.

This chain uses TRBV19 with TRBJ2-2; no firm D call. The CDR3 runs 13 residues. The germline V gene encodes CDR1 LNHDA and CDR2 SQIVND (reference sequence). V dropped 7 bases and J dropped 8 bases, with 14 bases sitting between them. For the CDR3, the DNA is TGTGCCAGTACTCCCCCAGGAGTGGGGGAGCTGTTTTTT. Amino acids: CASTPPGVGELFF.

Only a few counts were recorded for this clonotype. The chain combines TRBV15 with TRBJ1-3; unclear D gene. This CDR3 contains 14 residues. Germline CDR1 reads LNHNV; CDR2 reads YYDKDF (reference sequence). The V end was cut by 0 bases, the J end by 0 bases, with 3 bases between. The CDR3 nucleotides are TGTGCCACCAGCAGAGATATCTCTGGAAACACCATATATTTT. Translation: CATSRDISGNTIYF.

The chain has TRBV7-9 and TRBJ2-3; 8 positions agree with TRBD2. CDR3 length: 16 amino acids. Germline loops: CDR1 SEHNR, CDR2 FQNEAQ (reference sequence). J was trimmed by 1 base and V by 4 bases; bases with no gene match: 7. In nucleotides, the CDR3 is TGTGCCAGCAGCTCCCCGACTAGCGATCGCACAGATACGCAGTATTTT. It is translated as CASSSPTSDRTDTQYF.

The CDR3 DNA sequence: TGTGCCAGCAGCTTAAAGATCGCGGATCGTGAAAAACTGTTTTTT. As protein: CASSLKIADREKLFF. V and J are TRBV7-9 and TRBJ1-4; D uncertain. The CDR3 is 15 amino acids. Germline-derived CDR1 and CDR2 are SEHNR and FQNEAQ (reference sequence). The ends were cut back, 2 bases at V and 7 bases at J, with 14 bases in the middle.

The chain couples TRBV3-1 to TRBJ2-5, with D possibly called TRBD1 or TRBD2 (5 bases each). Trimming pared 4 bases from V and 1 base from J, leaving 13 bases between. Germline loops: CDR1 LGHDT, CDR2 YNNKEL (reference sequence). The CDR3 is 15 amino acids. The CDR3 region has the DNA TGTGCCAGCAGCCGACTACACGGGGCCCAAGAGACCCAGTACTTC. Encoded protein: CASSRLHGAQETQYF.

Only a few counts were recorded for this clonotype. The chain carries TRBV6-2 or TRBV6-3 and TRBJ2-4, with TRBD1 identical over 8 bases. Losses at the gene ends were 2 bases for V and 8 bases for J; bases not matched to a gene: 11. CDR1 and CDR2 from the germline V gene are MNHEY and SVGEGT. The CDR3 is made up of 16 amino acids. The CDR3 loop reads CASSYVRQGAKDIQYF. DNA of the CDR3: TGTGCCAGCAGTTACGTCCGGCAGGGGGCGAAAGACATTCAGTACTTC.

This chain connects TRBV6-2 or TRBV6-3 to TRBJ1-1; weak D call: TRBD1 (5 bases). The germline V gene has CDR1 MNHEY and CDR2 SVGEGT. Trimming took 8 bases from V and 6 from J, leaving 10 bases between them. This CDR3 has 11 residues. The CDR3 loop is CASGRVSEAFF. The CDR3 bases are TGTGCCAGCGGCAGGGTATCTGAAGCTTTCTTT.

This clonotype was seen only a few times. CDR3: CASSQWRSRGTGELFF. CDR3 coding DNA: TGCGCCAGCAGCCAATGGCGTTCGCGTGGGACCGGGGAGCTGTTTTTT. The chain couples TRBV4-1 to TRBJ2-2; no clear D gene. Germline V gene data show CDR1 as MGHRA and CDR2 as YSYEKL. With 2 bases removed from V and 5 bases from J, the gap between germline ends came to 15 bases. There are 16 residues in the CDR3.

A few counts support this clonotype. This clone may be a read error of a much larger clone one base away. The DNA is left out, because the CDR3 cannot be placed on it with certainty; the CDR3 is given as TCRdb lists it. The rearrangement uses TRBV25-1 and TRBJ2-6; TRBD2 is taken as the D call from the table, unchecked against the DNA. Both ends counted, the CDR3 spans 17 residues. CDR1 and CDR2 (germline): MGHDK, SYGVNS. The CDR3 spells CASSDFGTGSGANVPTF.

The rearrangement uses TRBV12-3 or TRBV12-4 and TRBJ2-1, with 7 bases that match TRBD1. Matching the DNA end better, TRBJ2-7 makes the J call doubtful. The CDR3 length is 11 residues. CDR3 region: CASTTGNEQYF. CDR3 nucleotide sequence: TGTGCCAGCACGACAGGGAACGAGCAGTACTTC.

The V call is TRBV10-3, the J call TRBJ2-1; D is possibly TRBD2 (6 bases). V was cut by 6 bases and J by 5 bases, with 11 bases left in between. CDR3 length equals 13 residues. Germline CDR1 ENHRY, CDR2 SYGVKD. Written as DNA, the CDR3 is TGTGCCATCAGCGGACTACAAGACAATGAGCAGTTCTTC. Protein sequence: CAISGLQDNEQFF.

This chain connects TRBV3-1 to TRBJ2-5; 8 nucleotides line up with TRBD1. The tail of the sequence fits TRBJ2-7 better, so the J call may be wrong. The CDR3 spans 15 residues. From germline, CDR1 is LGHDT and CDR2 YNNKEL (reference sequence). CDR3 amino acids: CASSPGQGALNEQYF. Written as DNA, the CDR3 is TGTGCCAGCAGCCCCGGGCAGGGGGCGTTAAACGAGCAGTACTTC.

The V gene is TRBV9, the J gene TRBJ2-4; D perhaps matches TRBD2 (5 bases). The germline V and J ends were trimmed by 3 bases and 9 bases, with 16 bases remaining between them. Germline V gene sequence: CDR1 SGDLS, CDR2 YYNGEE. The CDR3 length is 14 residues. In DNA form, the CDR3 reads TGTGCCAGCAGCGGGAGGACGGGGAATCCCATTCAGTACTTC. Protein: CASSGRTGNPIQYF.

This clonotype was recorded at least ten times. CDR3 protein: CASSRTGNFYEQYF. The DNA of the CDR3 is TGTGCCAGCTCTCGCACAGGGAATTTCTACGAGCAGTACTTC. The chain uses TRBV6-1 and TRBJ2-7, with D tentatively TRBD1 (6 bases). The V and J ends lost 8 bases and 3 bases respectively, with 17 bases between them. Germline CDR1 reads MNHNS; CDR2 reads SASEGT. The CDR3 length is 14 residues.

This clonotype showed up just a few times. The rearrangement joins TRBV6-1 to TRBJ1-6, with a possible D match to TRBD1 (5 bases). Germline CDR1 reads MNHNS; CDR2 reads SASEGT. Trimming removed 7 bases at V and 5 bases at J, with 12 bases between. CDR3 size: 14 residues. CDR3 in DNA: TGTGCCAGCACCCCATGGGGGGATAATTCACCCCTCCACTTT. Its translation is CASTPWGDNSPLHF.

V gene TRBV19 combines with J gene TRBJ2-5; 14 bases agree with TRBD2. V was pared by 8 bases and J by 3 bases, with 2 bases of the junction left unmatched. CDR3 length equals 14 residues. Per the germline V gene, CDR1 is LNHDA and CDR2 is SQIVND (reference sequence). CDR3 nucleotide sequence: TGTGCCAGTGCGGGACTAGCGGGAGAAGAGACCCAGTACTTC. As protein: CASAGLAGEETQYF.

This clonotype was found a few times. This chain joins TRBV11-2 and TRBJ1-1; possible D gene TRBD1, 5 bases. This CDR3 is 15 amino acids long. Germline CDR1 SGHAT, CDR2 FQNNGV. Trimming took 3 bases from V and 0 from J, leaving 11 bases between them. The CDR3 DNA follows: TGTGCCAGCAGCTTTGGCAGGGTTATGAACACTGAAGCTTTCTTT. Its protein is CASSFGRVMNTEAFF.

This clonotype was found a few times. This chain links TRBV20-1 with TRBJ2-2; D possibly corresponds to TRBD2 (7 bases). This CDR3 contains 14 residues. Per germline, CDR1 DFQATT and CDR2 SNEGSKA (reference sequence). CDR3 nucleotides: TGCAGCGCCCTTCGGGGGGCGGATACCGGGGAGCTGTTTTTT. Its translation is CSALRGADTGELFF.

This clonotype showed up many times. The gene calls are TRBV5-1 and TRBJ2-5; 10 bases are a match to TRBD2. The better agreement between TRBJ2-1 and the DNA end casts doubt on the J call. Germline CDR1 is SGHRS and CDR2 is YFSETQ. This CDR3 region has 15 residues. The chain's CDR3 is CASSLELAGNNEQFF. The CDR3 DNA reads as TGCGCCAGCAGCTTGGAACTAGCGGGAAACAATGAGCAGTTCTTC.

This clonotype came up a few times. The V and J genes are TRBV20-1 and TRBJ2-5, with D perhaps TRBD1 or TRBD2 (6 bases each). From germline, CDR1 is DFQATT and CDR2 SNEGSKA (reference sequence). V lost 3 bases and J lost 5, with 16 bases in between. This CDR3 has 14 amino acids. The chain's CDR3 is CSASPRGPPETQYF. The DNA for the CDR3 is TGCAGTGCTAGCCCCCGGGGGCCCCCGGAGACCCAGTACTTC.

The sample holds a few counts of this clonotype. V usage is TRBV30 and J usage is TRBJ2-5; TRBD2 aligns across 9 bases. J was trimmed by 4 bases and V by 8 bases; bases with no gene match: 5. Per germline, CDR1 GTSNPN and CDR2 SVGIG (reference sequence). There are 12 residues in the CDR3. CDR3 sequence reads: CARGGAGETQYF. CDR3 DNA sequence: TGTGCCCGCGGGGGGGCCGGAGAGACCCAGTACTTC. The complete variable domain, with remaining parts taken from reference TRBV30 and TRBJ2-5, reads SQTIHQWPATLVQPVGSPLSLECTVEGTSNPNLYWYRQAAGRGLQLLFYSVGIGQISSEVPQNLSASRPQDRQFILSSKKLLLSDSGFYLCARGGAGETQYFGPGTRLLVL.

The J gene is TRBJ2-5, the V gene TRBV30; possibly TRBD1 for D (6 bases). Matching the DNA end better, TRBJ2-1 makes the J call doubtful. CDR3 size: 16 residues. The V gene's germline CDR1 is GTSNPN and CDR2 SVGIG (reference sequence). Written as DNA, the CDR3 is TGTGCCTGGGTTGGGGGCAGCGGTCCTTCTTCCAATGAGCAGTTCTTC. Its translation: CAWVGGSGPSSNEQFF.

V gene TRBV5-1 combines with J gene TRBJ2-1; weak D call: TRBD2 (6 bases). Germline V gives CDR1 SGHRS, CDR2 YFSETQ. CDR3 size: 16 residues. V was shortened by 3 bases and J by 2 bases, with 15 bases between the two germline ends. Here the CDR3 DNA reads TGCGCCAGCAGCTCGCCGCCTAGCGACCCCTACAATGAGCAGTTCTTC. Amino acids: CASSSPPSDPYNEQFF.

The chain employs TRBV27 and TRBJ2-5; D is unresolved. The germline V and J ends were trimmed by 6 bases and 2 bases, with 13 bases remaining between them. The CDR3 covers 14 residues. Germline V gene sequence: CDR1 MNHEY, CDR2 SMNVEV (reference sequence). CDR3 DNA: TGTGCCAGCAGCCTCCTGGCGGAGCAAGAGACCCAGTACTTC. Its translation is CASSLLAEQETQYF.

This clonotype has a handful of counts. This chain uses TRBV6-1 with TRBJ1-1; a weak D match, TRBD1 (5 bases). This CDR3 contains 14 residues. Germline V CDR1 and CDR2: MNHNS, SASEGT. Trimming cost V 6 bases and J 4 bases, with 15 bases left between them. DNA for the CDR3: TGTGCCAGCAGGAGGGTCGGGGGGGTCACTGAAGCTTTCTTT. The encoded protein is CASRRVGGVTEAFF.

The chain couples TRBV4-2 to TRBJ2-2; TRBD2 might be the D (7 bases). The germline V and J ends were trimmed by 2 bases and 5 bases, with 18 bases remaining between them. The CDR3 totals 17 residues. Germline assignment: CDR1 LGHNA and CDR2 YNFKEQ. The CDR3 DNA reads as TGTGCCAGCAGCCAACAGCTGGCGGGGGCCAGGACCGGGGAGCTGTTTTTT. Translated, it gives CASSQQLAGARTGELFF.